The 9 T cell receptor beta chains below come from one sample, sequenced in a study of T cell repertoires in cytomegalovirus infection (dated by TCRdb to the late 2010s). Reads for this sample came from an Illumina HiSeq 1500. TCRdb took the public reads, trimmed them with fastp at Q25, ran MiXCR for clone calling and kept in-frame beta chains. Each entry merges the rows of one CDR3 protein and shows their most common DNA and genes. This sample has fewer than 300,000 distinct CDR3 sequences in its table, and roughly a quarter of those were observed once. About 15% of the sample is in the top ten clones. Sequenced: PBMCs. The receptors stem from a human donor in good health (CMV status not recorded). Some clones in this sample may be carry-over from other donors' samples.

In this sample, this clonotype turned up many times. This chain uses TRBV7-2 with TRBJ2-3, with 7 bases fitting TRBD2. Germline V gene data show CDR1 as SGHTA and CDR2 as FQGNSA. V shed 1 base, J shed 10 bases, and the junction held 5 bases outside the gene matches. CDR3 size: 13 residues. CDR3 in DNA: TGTGCCAGCAGCTTAGAGTCTGCGGGAGCGCAGTATTTT. As protein: CASSLESAGAQYF.

This clonotype occurred many times. This sequence joins TRBV7-2 and TRBJ2-1, with D perhaps TRBD1 (6 bases). V was shortened by 2 bases and J by 1 base, with 9 bases between the two germline ends. The CDR3 contains 15 residues. Germline V gene data show CDR1 as SGHTA and CDR2 as FQGNSA. This chain's CDR3 is CASSLSGQSYNEQFF. The CDR3 DNA follows: TGTGCCAGCAGCTTATCAGGACAGTCCTACAATGAGCAGTTCTTC.

The chain employs TRBV6-8 and TRBJ2-7, with D possibly TRBD1 on 6 matching bases. The CDR3 is 14 residues long. V was cut by 6 bases and J by 2 bases, with 14 bases left in between. CDR1 is MNHGY, CDR2 SAAAGT, per germline. CDR3 in DNA: TGTGCCAGCAGCCCCTGGGGGCGGCCCTACGAGCAGTACTTC. Its protein product is CASSPWGRPYEQYF.

This clonotype was detected ten times or more. J is TRBJ2-7 and V is TRBV12-3 or TRBV12-4, with 9 nucleotides matching TRBD1. The CDR3 is 15 residues long. Unmatched junction bases numbered 7, after V lost 4 bases and J lost 3 bases. CDR3 in DNA: TGTGCCAGCAGTTCAGCCGGGACAGGGCTCTACGAGCAGTACTTC. It yields the protein CASSSAGTGLYEQYF.

The gene calls are TRBV11-2 and TRBJ2-7; weak D call: TRBD1 (6 bases). This CDR3 region has 14 residues. With 4 bases removed from V and 5 bases from J, the gap between germline ends came to 15 bases. Germline V gene lookup returns CDR1 SGHAT and CDR2 FQNNGV. CDR3 sequence: CASSSKTGYNEQYF. CDR3 nucleotide sequence: TGTGCCAGCAGCTCTAAAACAGGGTACAACGAGCAGTACTTC.

This chain uses TRBV28 with TRBJ2-7, with D perhaps assigned TRBD1 or TRBD2 (6 bases each). The CDR3 has 14 residues. V shed 7 bases and J shed 0 bases, with 13 bases lying between them. In germline, CDR1 is MDHEN, CDR2 SYDVKM. CDR3 coding DNA: TGTGCCAGCACCCCTTCGGGGGCCTCCTACGAGCAGTACTTC. It is translated as CASTPSGASYEQYF.

V is TRBV4-1 and J is TRBJ1-5, with D hard to call. The V end was cut by 0 bases, the J end by 6 bases, with 9 bases between. The germline V gene has CDR1 MGHRA and CDR2 YSYEKL. The CDR3 extends over 14 amino acids. CDR3 bases: TGCGCCAGCAGCCAAGATAGGGTAGGTCAGCCCCAGCATTTT. Encoded protein: CASSQDRVGQPQHF.

This clonotype has a handful of counts. J is TRBJ2-7 and V is TRBV28; perhaps TRBD1 as D (6 bases). CDR1 is MDHEN and CDR2 is SYDVKM in the germline V gene. There are 14 residues in the CDR3. Trimming took off 7 bases at V and 2 bases at J, with 15 bases between the two ends. The DNA for the CDR3 is TGTGCCAGCAATTCCCCCGGGACAACCTACGAGCAGTACTTC. Translation: CASNSPGTTYEQYF.

The CDR3 nucleotides read TGTGCCAGCAGTGTCCTGACCGGGAACCCAGACTACGAGCAGTACTTC. Translation: CASSVLTGNPDYEQYF. This sequence joins TRBV6-2 or TRBV6-3 and TRBJ2-7; maybe TRBD2 (5 bases). CDR3 size: 16 residues. V was pared by 5 bases and J by 3 bases, with 20 bases between. Germline assignment: CDR1 MNHEY and CDR2 SVGEGT.